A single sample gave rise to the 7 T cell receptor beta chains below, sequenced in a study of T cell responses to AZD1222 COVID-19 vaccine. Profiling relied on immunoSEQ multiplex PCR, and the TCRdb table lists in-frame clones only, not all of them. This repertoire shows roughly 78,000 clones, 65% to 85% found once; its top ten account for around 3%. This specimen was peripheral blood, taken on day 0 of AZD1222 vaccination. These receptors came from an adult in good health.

CDR3 region: CAAGLLYSSGEQYF. As DNA, the CDR3 is TGTGCCGCTGGCCTTCTGTACTCCTCTGGCGAGCAGTACTTC. This chain links TRBV6-5 with TRBJ2-7; no reliable D call. V was cut by 11 bases and J by 6 bases, with 23 bases left in between. Germline V gives CDR1 MNHEY, CDR2 SVGAGI. The CDR3 runs 14 residues.

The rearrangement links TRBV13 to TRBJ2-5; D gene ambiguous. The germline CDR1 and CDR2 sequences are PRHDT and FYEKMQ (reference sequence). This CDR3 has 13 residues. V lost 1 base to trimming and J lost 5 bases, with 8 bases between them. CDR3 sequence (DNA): TGTGCCAGCAGCTTAGTTCCGGAGGAGACCCAGTACTTC. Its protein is CASSLVPEETQYF.

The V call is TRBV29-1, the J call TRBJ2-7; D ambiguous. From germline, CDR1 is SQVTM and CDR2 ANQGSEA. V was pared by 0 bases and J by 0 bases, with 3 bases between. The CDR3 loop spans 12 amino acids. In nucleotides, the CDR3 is TGCAGCGTTGAAGATCCCTCCTACGAGCAGTACTTC. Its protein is CSVEDPSYEQYF.

The CDR3 loop reads CASSFASYEQYF. In DNA form, the CDR3 reads TGTGCCAGCAGTTTCGCGTCCTACGAGCAGTACTTC. This sequence joins TRBV12-3 or TRBV12-4 and TRBJ2-7; D is unclear. The ends were cut back, 3 bases at V and 1 base at J, with 4 bases in the middle. The CDR3 is 12 residues long.

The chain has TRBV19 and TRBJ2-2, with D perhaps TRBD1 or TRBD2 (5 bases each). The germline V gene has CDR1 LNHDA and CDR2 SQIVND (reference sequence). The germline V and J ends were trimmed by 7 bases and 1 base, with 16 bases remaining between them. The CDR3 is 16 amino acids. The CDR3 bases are TGTGCCAGTAACCCATCCAGGGCGGGGAACACCGGGGAGCTGTTTTTT. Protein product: CASNPSRAGNTGELFF.

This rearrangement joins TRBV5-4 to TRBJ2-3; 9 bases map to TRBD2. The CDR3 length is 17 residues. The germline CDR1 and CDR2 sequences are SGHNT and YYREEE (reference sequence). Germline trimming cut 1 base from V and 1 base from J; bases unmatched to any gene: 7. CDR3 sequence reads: CASSLRLAGVRTDTQYF. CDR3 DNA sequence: TGTGCCAGCAGCTTGAGATTAGCGGGGGTTCGCACAGATACGCAGTATTTT.

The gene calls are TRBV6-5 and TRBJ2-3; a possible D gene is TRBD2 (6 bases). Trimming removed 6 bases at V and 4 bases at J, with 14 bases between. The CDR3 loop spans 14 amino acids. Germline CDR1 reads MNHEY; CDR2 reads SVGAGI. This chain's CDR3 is CASRWGEEADTQYF. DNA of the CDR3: TGTGCCAGCAGGTGGGGGGAAGAGGCAGATACGCAGTATTTT.